This T cell receptor (beta chain) was sequenced in a study of blood T cell repertoires in COVID-19. Using immunoSEQ multiplex PCR, the repertoire was profiled, and TCRdb retains in-frame clones only, with some absent. This repertoire shows about 210,000 clones, under 90% found once; its top ten account for 8% to 11%. Those enrolled in Seattle joined during active infection and were followed longitudinally afterward. The sequence was obtained from a woman aged 80 or over with COVID-19, enrolled during active disease. The sequenced material came from peripheral blood.

CDR3 bases: TGTGCCAGCAGCTTAAAGGGGACAGGGCAGTCGAGGGGCTACACCTTC. Translated, it gives CASSLKGTGQSRGYTF. The rearrangement uses TRBV7-3 and TRBJ1-2, with 9 bases identical to TRBD1. Germline V lookup: CDR1 SGHTA, CDR2 FQGTGA. The CDR3 is 16 residues long. Trimming at V came to 1 base and at J to 8 bases, leaving 11 bases not matched to a gene.